This T cell receptor (beta chain) was profiled in a study of shared clonotypes between healthy human individuals. The CDR3 covers 14 residues. Germline-derived CDR1 and CDR2 are SGHAT and FQNNGV. V shed 5 bases, J shed 1 base, and the junction held 5 bases outside the gene matches. In the case of this clone: What it binds is unknown.

Whole-study results and caveats: Lower generation probabilities were found for non-shared clonotypes than for those shared by all four donors.

Sequenced by immunoSEQ multiplex PCR; TCRdb stores in-frame clones only, minus some. Among approximately 2.5 million clones, more than 90% were seen once, and the ten largest hold over 0.12%. The clonotype was recovered from a man between 18 and 29 years old in good health. The sequenced sample was naive CD4+ T cells sorted from blood. Described subset: CD45RA+ positively selected. This rearrangement joins TRBV11-2 to TRBJ2-7; the match to TRBD1 covers 7 bases. The CDR3 spells CASSRTRGSYEQYF. CDR3 bases: TGTGCCAGCAGCCGAACCAGGGGGTCCTACGAGCAGTACTTC. The whole variable domain, remainder taken from reference TRBV11-2 and TRBJ2-7, is EAGVAQSPRYKIIEKRQSVAFWCNPISGHATLYWYQQILGQGPKLLIQFQNNGVVDDSQLPKDRFSAERLKGVDSTLKIQPAKLEDSAVYLCASSRTRGSYEQYFGPGTRLTVT.